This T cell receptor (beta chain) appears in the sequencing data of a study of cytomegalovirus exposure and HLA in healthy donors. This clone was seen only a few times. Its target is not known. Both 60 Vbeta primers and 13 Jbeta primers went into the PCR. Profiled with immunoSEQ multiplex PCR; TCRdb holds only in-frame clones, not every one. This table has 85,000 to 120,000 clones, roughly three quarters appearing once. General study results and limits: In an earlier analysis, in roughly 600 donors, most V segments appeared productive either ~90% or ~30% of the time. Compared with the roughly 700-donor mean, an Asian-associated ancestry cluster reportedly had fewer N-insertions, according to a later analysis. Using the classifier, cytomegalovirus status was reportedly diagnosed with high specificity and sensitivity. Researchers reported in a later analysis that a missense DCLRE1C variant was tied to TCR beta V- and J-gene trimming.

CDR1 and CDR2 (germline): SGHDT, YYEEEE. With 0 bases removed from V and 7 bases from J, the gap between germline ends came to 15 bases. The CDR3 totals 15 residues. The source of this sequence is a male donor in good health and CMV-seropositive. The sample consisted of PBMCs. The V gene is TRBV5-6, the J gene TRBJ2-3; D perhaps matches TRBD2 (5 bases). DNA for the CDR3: TGTGCCAGCAGCTTGGTGGCTCTCGGGGTATATACGCAGTATTTT. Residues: CASSLVALGVYTQYF. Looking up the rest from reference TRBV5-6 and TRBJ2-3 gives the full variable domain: DAGVTQSPTHLIKTRGQQVTLRCSPKSGHDTVSWYQQALGQGPQFIFQYYEEEERQRGNFPDRFSGHQFPNYSSELNVNALLLGDSALYLCASSLVALGVYTQYFGPGTRLTVL.